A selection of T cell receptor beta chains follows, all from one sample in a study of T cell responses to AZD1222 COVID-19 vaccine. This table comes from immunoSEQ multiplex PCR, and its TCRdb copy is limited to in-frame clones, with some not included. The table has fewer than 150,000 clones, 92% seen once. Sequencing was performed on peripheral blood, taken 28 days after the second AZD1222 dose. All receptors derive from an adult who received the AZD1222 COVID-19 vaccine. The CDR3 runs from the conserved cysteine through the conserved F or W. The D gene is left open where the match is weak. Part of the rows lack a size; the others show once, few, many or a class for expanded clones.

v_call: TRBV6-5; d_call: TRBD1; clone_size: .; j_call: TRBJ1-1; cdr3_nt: TGTGCCAGCAAAATGGACAGGGCGACGTGTTTT; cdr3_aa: CASKMDRATCF
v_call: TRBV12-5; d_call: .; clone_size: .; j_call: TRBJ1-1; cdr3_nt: TGTGCTAGTGAGGATGGGTGGGGCACTGAAGCTTTCTTT; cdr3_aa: CASEDGWGTEAFF
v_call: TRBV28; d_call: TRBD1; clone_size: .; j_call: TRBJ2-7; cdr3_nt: TGTGCCAGCAGTTTAATGGGACAGGGGATCTACGAGCAGTACTTC; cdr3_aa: CASSLMGQGIYEQYF
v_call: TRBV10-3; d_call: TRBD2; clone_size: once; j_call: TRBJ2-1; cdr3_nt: TGTGCCATCAGCGGATCGGGAGGGCCGTACAATGAGCAGTTCTTC; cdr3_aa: CAISGSGGPYNEQFF
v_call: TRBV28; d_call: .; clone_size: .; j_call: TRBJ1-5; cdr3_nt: TGTGCCAGCAGTACCCGCGAGGGGGGGCCCGGCAATCAGCCCCAGCATTTT; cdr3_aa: CASSTREGGPGNQPQHF
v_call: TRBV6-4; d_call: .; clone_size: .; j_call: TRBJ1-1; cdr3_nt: TGTGCCAGCAGTCGCTCTCCGGGTGGGGACACTGAAGCTTTCTTT; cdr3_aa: CASSRSPGGDTEAFF
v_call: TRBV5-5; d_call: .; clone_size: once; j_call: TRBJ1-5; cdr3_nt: TGTGCCAGCAGCTTGTCTCCGGGTGGCAATCAGCCCCAGCATTTT; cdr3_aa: CASSLSPGGNQPQHF
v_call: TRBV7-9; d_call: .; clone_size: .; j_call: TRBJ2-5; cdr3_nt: TGTGCCAGCAGCGTGTCAGGGTCGGAGACCCAGTACTTC; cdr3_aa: CASSVSGSETQYF
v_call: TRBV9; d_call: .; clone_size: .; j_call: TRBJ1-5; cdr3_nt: TGTGCCAGCAGCGTAGGGGGCAGCCCTAATCAGCCCCAGCATTTT; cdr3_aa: CASSVGGSPNQPQHF
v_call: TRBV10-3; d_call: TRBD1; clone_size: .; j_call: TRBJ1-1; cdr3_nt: TGTGCCATCAGTGCGGGACAGTCGAGCACTGAAGCTTTCTTT; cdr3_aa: CAISAGQSSTEAFF
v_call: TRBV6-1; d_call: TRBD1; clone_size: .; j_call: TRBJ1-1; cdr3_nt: TGTGCCAGCAGTGAGGACAGGGGAGACACTGAAGCTTTCTTT; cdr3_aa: CASSEDRGDTEAFF
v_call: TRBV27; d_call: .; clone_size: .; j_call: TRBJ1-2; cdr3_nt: TGTGCCAGCAGTCCCTCGGGGGGATTAAGGGGCAGGGTGAATGGCTACACCTTC; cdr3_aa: CASSPSGGLRGRVNGYTF
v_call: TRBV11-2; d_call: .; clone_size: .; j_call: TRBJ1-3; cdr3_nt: TGTGCCAGCAGTTTGGGGGGAAGCTCTGGAAACACCATATATTTT; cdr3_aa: CASSLGGSSGNTIYF
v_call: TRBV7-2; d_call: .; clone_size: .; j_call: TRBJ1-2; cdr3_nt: TGTGCCAGCAGCTTTACAGGGACTCACTATGGCTACACCTTC; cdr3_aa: CASSFTGTHYGYTF
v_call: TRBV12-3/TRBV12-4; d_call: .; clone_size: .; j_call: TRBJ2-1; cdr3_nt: TGTGCCAGCAGTTCGGGACGTACAGAGCAGTTCTTC; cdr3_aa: CASSSGRTEQFF
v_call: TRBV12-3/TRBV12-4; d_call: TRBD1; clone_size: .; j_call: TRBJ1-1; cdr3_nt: TGTGCCAGTCGACAGGGAATGAGCACTGAAGCTTTCTTT; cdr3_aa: CASRQGMSTEAFF
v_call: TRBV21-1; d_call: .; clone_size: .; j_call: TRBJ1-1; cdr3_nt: TGTGCCAGCAGCCCTGACAGGGGGAGCGCTGAAGCTTTCTTT; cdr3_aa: CASSPDRGSAEAFF